This TCR beta chain appears in the sequencing data of a study of T-cell reconstitution after alpha-beta-depleted transplantation in children. A TCRbeta library incorporating unique molecular identifiers was prepared. Using its own MiXCR run on the PCR reads, TCRdb lists one record per CDR3 protein. Counted here are about 250,000 distinct CDR3 sequences, more than 20% occurring once; the ten biggest clones make up around 4.8%. Notes on the study in general: Several hundred rapidly expanded clones from non-depleted graft cells reportedly supplied alpha-beta T cells about two months post-transplant. Elevated TCRbeta diversity at day 60 was traced, in some patients, to surviving recipient T cells and thymic progenitors. It was newly produced T cells that mostly accounted for T-cell counts and diversity one year after transplant.

This clonotype has a handful of counts. Its antigen remains unknown. Between the trimmed V and J ends, which lost 3 bases and 0 bases, there was a span of 6 bases. Germline V CDR1 and CDR2: DFQATT, SNEGSKA (reference sequence). This CDR3 is built from 12 residues. This TCR came from a female patient between 2 and 10 years old who had a stem cell transplant for congenital amegakaryocytic thrombocytopenia, so the T cells may come from the graft donor. V usage is TRBV20-1 and J usage is TRBJ2-7; D not certain. This sample comprised PBMCs, mostly from graft donor cells, obtained 360 days after TCRalphabeta/CD19-depleted stem cell transplant. In DNA form, the CDR3 reads TGCAGTGCTAGCGGGCACTCCTACGAGCAGTACTTC. This sequence encodes CSASGHSYEQYF.